This record looks at one TCR beta chain sequence and its context. This entry belongs to a study of T cell changes during pregnancy in multiple sclerosis. Measured with immunoSEQ multiplex PCR; TCRdb has only the in-frame clones, and not every one. There are about 38,000 clones in the sample; 88% occur only once, and 5.5% to 7.5% lies in the top ten. The sample consisted of CD8+ T cells from peripheral blood mononuclear cells, taken in the third trimester of pregnancy. This TCR came from a female donor with multiple sclerosis, enrolled in a pregnancy study.

CDR3 DNA: TGTGCCAGCAGGTTGGGGTGGGGGGTATACGGCTACACCTTC. Protein sequence: CASRLGWGVYGYTF. The genes are TRBV28 and TRBJ1-2; perhaps TRBD1 as D (5 bases). V shed 6 bases and J shed 8 bases, with 19 bases lying between them. The length of the CDR3 is 14 residues. Germline CDR1 is MDHEN and CDR2 is SYDVKM.